This T cell receptor beta chain is from a study of T cell changes during pregnancy in multiple sclerosis (dated by TCRdb to the late 2010s). At the level of the whole study: Changes in the T cell repertoire over the course of pregnancy were examined in this study in women with multiple sclerosis.

As to this clone: Its antigen target is currently unknown. No per-base quality is available; no much larger clone lies one base away.

The germline V gene encodes CDR1 MNHNS and CDR2 SASEGT. The CDR3, cysteine through phenylalanine, is 15 amino acids long. The CDR3 DNA has 45 bases and is translated from base 1. V is pared back by 0 bases and J by 5 bases, with 14 bases lying between the germline termini. The library was obtained by the immunoSEQ multiplex PCR assay. The table comes from immuneACCESS by way of TCRdb, which keeps in-frame sequences with V and J called. Part of the clones is missing from these tables; in studies checked, under half for an unresolved V gene and the rest for unknown reasons. In this sample the table shows 40,000 to 60,000 clones, approximately 90% of which occur a single time. The top ten constitute approximately 2.9% of the sample.

The material sequenced was CD8+ T cells from peripheral blood mononuclear cells, taken in the second trimester of pregnancy. The receptor comes from a female donor with multiple sclerosis, enrolled in a pregnancy study. The sequence joins TRBV6-1 to TRBJ2-7; the D gene is perhaps TRBD1, from 6 matching bases. CDR3 loop: CASSEAWGRVDEQYF. The DNA sequence is given as TGTGCCAGCAGTGAAGCGTGGGGGCGGGTAGACGAGCAGTACTTC.